This record looks at one T cell receptor (beta chain) sequence and its context. Its specific antigen is unknown. Qualities for individual bases were not recorded, and no much larger clone is one base off. For the CD8 naive samples, CD45RO-negative cells were positively selected for CCR7, yielding a CD45RA+CCR7+ population from which TemRA cells were excluded. The donors were healthy, HIV-negative adults with no recently reported acute infections or vaccinations. Every donor was a Caucasian adult living in Nashville, Tennessee, USA. After blood collection by leukapheresis, PBMCs were isolated using Ficoll-Histopaque density gradient centrifugation and then cryopreserved in the vapor phase of liquid nitrogen. Analytical flow cytometry was used to check the purity and quantity of each magnetically sorted T cell population. Genomic DNA was isolated from each sorted fraction and quantified by UV absorbance on a Nanodrop 2000c.

Using the deep immunoSEQ assay, TCR CDR3 regions were amplified from genomic DNA by multiplex PCR. Genomic DNA extracted from each cell subset was distributed evenly over all wells of several immunoSEQ 96-well plates, and each plate served as one replicate. For sorted subsets, roughly 200 ng of genomic DNA, equivalent to some 30,000 T cell genomes, went into each replicate PCR. The purified libraries were quantified using a Qubit 3.0 fluorometer, sized with a Bioanalyzer 2100, and then quantified again using the KAPA Library Quantification kit. Each immunoSEQ 96-well plate was sequenced on its own single-read 150-cycle Illumina NextSeq 550 flow cell. The paper's processing steps were these. The immunoSEQ output contained only junctional sequences without quality scores, so filtering could not match that applied to full-length reads. To assign V/J genes and CDR3, sequences were annotated against IMGT germline references using PyIR, a Python wrapper for IgBLAST v1.9. Any read was removed if the V/J assignment was weak (E-value above 1e-6), the CDR3 was missing, or the read contained stop codons, out-of-frame junctions, or ambiguous translated residues. V3J clonotypes were defined by identical inferred V gene, J gene, and CDR3 amino acid sequence. Percentage overlap between repertoires was computed as shared unique clonotypes divided by the size of the smaller repertoire. Richness of each repertoire was evaluated using RTK rarefaction, the Chao1 estimator, and Recon v2.1 estimates of unobserved clonotypes. OLGA was used to compute generation probabilities for all TCRbeta clonotypes that the gDNA method yielded from a handful of donors. Here the immuneACCESS table is served through TCRdb, limited to in-frame sequences with V and J called. Missing clones are a known gap in these copies; in checked studies unresolved V genes cover under half, and the rest lacks a known reason. That table furnishes V, J and clone size, whereas the DNA furnished D and trimming. The sample table shows about 2 million clones, and about 94% are seen once. The ten largest clones capture around 1.1% of the sample.

These data belong to a study of shared clonotypes between healthy human individuals (dated by TCRdb to the early 2020s). In the study overall: The cohort comprised a couple of women and a few men aged 18 to 49 years. To increase sequencing depth and limit assay-specific biases, TCR repertoire library preparation and sequencing were carried out by different laboratories using diverse techniques. Per donor, three plates each were used for CD4 naive and CD4 memory, two for CD8 naive, and one for CD8 memory. To estimate repertoire size and how much clonotype sharing occurs between individuals, the study deeply sequenced the blood TCR repertoires of about 5 healthy adults. Between about 0.9 and 10 billion PBMCs per donor were obtained by leukapheresis.

From cysteine to phenylalanine, the CDR3 is 16 amino acids long. Solely the CDR3 DNA is kept, with 48 bases framed from the first base. V was cut back by 4 bases and J by 1 base, leaving a gap of 13 bases between them. CDR1 SEHNR and CDR2 FQNEAQ are derived from the germline V gene (reference sequence). Study-wide conclusions, independent of this receptor: Compared with non-shared clonotypes, the clonotypes found in all four sorted-subset donors had higher generation probabilities. The genetic and exposure-history diversity represented was limited by the small number of donors. Sampling was restricted to blood, and TCR repertoires in tissue are likely to differ from TCR repertoires in blood. Incomplete sequencing was indicated by rarefaction of sorted-subset datasets, despite the large sequencing depth. Naive subsets generally had larger estimated clonotype richness than memory subsets did. About 5% of naive CD4, 3.5% of naive CD8, around 2.3% of memory CD4, and about 0.4% of memory CD8 clonotypes were shared across several donors. Pairwise subsampling indicated that sequencing depth was expected to affect the degree of clonotype sharing among donors.

The sequence was collected from a man younger than 30 in good health. Sequenced material: naive CD8+ T cells sorted from blood. The label giving this sample's cell subset or site can be read as: CD45RA+CCR7+. The chain is encoded by TRBV7-9 joined to TRBJ2-2, and possibly TRBD2, on 5 matching bases. The sequenced DNA is TGTGCCAGCAGCTCCCCGGAGGACGTGAACACCGGGGAGCTGTTTTTT. It translates to CASSSPEDVNTGELFF.